The 27 T cell receptor beta chains given below trace back to one sample, sequenced in a study of technical replicates of blood from a few donors. Sequenced by immunoSEQ multiplex PCR; TCRdb stores in-frame clones only, minus some. The sample yields around 97,000 clones, 95% to 96% seen once. The sequencing sample was made of T cells isolated from PBMCs. These receptors came from a human donor in good health.

As regards this clone: An end of the junction does not agree with germline; a read error may underlie this. The chain is built from TRBV13 and TRBJ1-2, with 7 positions matching TRBD1. CDR1 is PRHDT and CDR2 is FYEKMQ in the germline V gene (reference sequence). CDR3 length: 15 amino acids. The CDR3 coding sequence is TGTGCCAGCAGCGTAGGACAGGCGGTTTACTATGGCTACACCTTC. Translating it yields CASSVGQAVYYGYTF.

The rearrangement links TRBV27 to TRBJ2-2, with 10 nucleotides matching TRBD1. CDR1 and CDR2 (germline): MNHEY, SMNVEV (reference sequence). This CDR3 contains 18 residues. V lost 3 bases to trimming and J lost 0 bases; unmatched junction nucleotides: 7. The CDR3 sequence: CASSFSGTGVTNTGELFF. CDR3 sequence (DNA): TGTGCCAGCAGTTTCTCCGGGACAGGGGTCACGAACACCGGGGAGCTGTTTTTT.

This chain connects TRBV9 to TRBJ2-3, with 7 bases identical to TRBD2. With 0 bases clipped from V and 2 bases from J, the junction kept 6 bases outside the gene matches. CDR3 length: 16 amino acids. Germline CDR1 reads SGDLS; CDR2 reads YYNGEE. CDR3 sequence: CASSVGSSGYTDTQYF. The CDR3 coding sequence is TGTGCCAGCAGCGTAGGTAGTAGCGGGTACACAGATACGCAGTATTTT.

The chain is built from TRBV5-1 and TRBJ1-2, with D possibly being TRBD1 (6 bases). V was trimmed by 4 bases and J by 7 bases, leaving 17 bases between them. The CDR3 loop spans 14 amino acids. CDR1 SGHRS and CDR2 YFSETQ come from the germline V gene. The CDR3 spells CASSTGGGLSGYTF. CDR3 DNA: TGCGCCAGCAGCACTGGTGGGGGCCTGTCTGGCTACACCTTC.

The V and J genes are TRBV4-1 and TRBJ1-5; D is unresolved. V was pared by 3 bases and J by 3 bases, with 9 bases between. The V gene's germline CDR1 is MGHRA and CDR2 YSYEKL. The CDR3 spans 14 residues. The CDR3 nucleotides read TGCGCCAGCAGCCAGCCCGGGATCAATCAGCCCCAGCATTTT. This codes for CASSQPGINQPQHF.

The gene calls are TRBV5-4 and TRBJ2-1; D unclear. The CDR3 covers 15 residues. Deletions cut 1 base from V and 7 bases from J, with 15 bases between. Per the germline V gene, CDR1 is SGHNT and CDR2 is YYREEE (reference sequence). CDR3 bases: TGTGCCAGCAGCTTGTATGGTGGCCGTAAAAATGAGCAGTTCTTC. Translated, it gives CASSLYGGRKNEQFF.

The chain joins TRBV5-6 to TRBJ2-7; D perhaps matches TRBD2 (6 bases). V was cut by 2 bases and J by 7 bases, with 13 bases left in between. There are 13 residues in the CDR3. CDR1 SGHDT and CDR2 YYEEEE come from the germline V gene. The CDR3 DNA reads TGTGCCAGCAGCTTTCCGGGGGATGGGGAGCAGTACTTC. The encoded protein is CASSFPGDGEQYF.

The chain carries TRBV28 and TRBJ1-4; D is uncertain. CDR3 length: 16 amino acids. The germline gives CDR1 MDHEN, CDR2 SYDVKM. V was clipped by 2 bases and J by 2 bases, with 12 bases between them. The CDR3 loop reads CASSLSLTDTNEKLFF. The CDR3 nucleotides are TGTGCCAGCAGTTTAAGCCTAACAGATACTAATGAAAAACTGTTTTTT.

The chain carries TRBV5-4 and TRBJ1-1, with D perhaps TRBD1 (6 bases). V lost 4 bases, J lost 1 base, and 14 bases lay in between. This CDR3 spans 15 amino acids. CDR1 SGHNT and CDR2 YYREEE come from the germline V gene (reference sequence). Here the CDR3 reads CASSPIQGTNTEAFF. The DNA for the CDR3 is TGTGCCAGCAGCCCAATTCAGGGGACGAACACTGAAGCTTTCTTT. Complete variable domain (other parts from reference TRBV5-4 and TRBJ1-1): ETGVTQSPTHLIKTRGQQVTLRCSSQSGHNTVSWYQQALGQGPQFIFQYYREEENGRGNFPPRFSGLQFPNYSSELNVNALELDDSALYLCASSPIQGTNTEAFFGQGTRLTVV.

The chain joins TRBV18 to TRBJ1-2; TRBD1 matches 8 bases. V was pared by 3 bases and J by 8 bases, with 11 bases of the junction left unmatched. This CDR3 contains 15 residues. CDR1 is KGHSH and CDR2 is LQKENI in the germline V gene. In DNA, the CDR3 is TGTGCCAGCTCACCTAATCCGGGACAGGCAAGCGGCTACACCTTC. Translating gives CASSPNPGQASGYTF.

This chain connects TRBV7-2 to TRBJ1-2; D remains unclear. The CDR3 is 13 amino acids. Germline V gene sequence: CDR1 SGHTA, CDR2 FQGNSA. V lost 3 bases, J lost 3 bases, and 8 bases lay in between. Here the CDR3 reads CASSFDTDYGYTF. The DNA of the CDR3 is TGTGCCAGCAGCTTTGACACCGACTATGGCTACACCTTC.

The CDR3 nucleotides read TGTGCCAGCACTAGTTACAATGAGCAGTTCTTC. As protein: CASTSYNEQFF. This sequence joins TRBV6-1 and TRBJ2-1; D remains ambiguous. The germline V and J ends were trimmed by 7 bases and 4 bases, with 5 bases remaining between them. CDR1 is MNHNS and CDR2 is SASEGT in the germline V gene. The CDR3 runs 11 residues.

The CDR3: CASSSGIAGAAGELFF. For the CDR3, the DNA is TGTGCCAGCAGCTCCGGGATAGCGGGAGCAGCCGGGGAGCTGTTTTTT. V is TRBV7-2 and J is TRBJ2-2; TRBD2 matches 9 bases. The CDR3 spans 16 residues. CDR1 and CDR2 (germline): SGHTA, FQGNSA. V lost 4 bases, J lost 6 bases, and 9 bases stayed unmatched. The full variable domain, in which reference TRBV7-2 and TRBJ2-2 provide the parts outside the CDR3, is GAGVSQSPSNKVTEKGKDVELRCDPISGHTALYWYRQSLGQGLEFLIYFQGNSAPDKSGLPSDRFSAERTGGSVSTLTIQRTQQEDSAVYLCASSSGIAGAAGELFFGEGSRLTVL.

J is TRBJ1-1 and V is TRBV6-1, with 7 bases that match TRBD1. Germline V CDR1 and CDR2: MNHNS, SASEGT. The CDR3 has 16 amino acids. V lost 3 bases, J lost 4 bases, and 11 bases stayed unmatched. The CDR3 DNA reads TGTGCCAGCAGTGACCTAGGACAGGTATCGGTCACTGAAGCTTTCTTT. Protein: CASSDLGQVSVTEAFF.

The chain has TRBV2 and TRBJ1-2, with no clear D. This CDR3 has 13 amino acids. Trimming pared 4 bases from V and 8 bases from J, leaving 14 bases between. The V gene's germline CDR1 is SNHLY and CDR2 FYNNEI. The CDR3 DNA reads as TGTGCCAGCAGTGTATCCGGGAGTGGCGGCTACACCTTC. Translating gives CASSVSGSGGYTF. Drawing the rest from reference TRBV2 and TRBJ1-2, the complete variable domain is EPEVTQTPSHQVTQMGQEVILRCVPISNHLYFYWYRQILGQKVEFLVSFYNNEISEKSEIFDDQFSVERPDGSNFTLKIRSTKLEDSAMYFCASSVSGSGGYTFGSGTRLTVV.

The genes are TRBV9 and TRBJ2-1; 9 nucleotides align to TRBD2. The junction had 8 bases not matched to a gene; V was cut back by 1 base and J by 6 bases. In germline, CDR1 is SGDLS, CDR2 YYNGEE. This CDR3 is built from 16 residues. In DNA, the CDR3 is TGTGCCAGCAGCGTAAGTCCTAGCGGGAACTTCAATGAGCAGTTCTTC. Its protein product is CASSVSPSGNFNEQFF.

The DNA for the CDR3 is TGTGCCAGCAGTTCAGGATACAATGAGCAGTTCTTC. This gives the protein CASSSGYNEQFF. The J gene is TRBJ2-1, the V gene TRBV6-5; D gene ambiguous. Deletions cut 4 bases from V and 4 bases from J, with 5 bases between. The CDR3 loop spans 12 amino acids. Germline values: CDR1 MNHEY, CDR2 SVGAGI.

This sequence joins TRBV4-3 and TRBJ2-7; 8 bases map to TRBD2. V gave up 3 bases and J gave up 3 bases; unmatched junction bases: 7. Germline V gene sequence: CDR1 LGHNA, CDR2 YSLEER. CDR3 length: 15 amino acids. In nucleotides, the CDR3 is TGCGCCAGCAGCCATGAGCGGGAGCGCGGCTACGAGCAGTACTTC. Translated, it gives CASSHERERGYEQYF.

The J gene is TRBJ1-1, the V gene TRBV19; TRBD1 is a possible D gene (5 bases). Trimming shortened V by 1 base and J by 5 bases, and 14 bases separated the two germline ends. Germline V gives CDR1 LNHDA, CDR2 SQIVND (reference sequence). The CDR3 is 15 amino acids. The DNA of the CDR3 is TGTGCCAGTAGTATAGCCTCGCAGGGATGGACTGAAGCTTTCTTT. The encoded protein is CASSIASQGWTEAFF.

This clone is a singleton in its sample. V and J are TRBV27 and TRBJ2-1; the D gene is possibly TRBD2 (7 bases). The CDR3 has 17 residues. The V and J ends lost 3 bases and 8 bases respectively, with 23 bases between them. Germline lookup yields CDR1 MNHEY and CDR2 SMNVEV (reference sequence). CDR3 bases: TGTGCCAGCAGTTTTTCAGGTCCGGGACGCGGGGGCGATGAGCAGTTCTTC. Its translation: CASSFSGPGRGGDEQFF.

The chain couples TRBV15 to TRBJ1-1; D is perhaps TRBD1 (6 bases). Germline loops: CDR1 LNHNV, CDR2 YYDKDF (reference sequence). V dropped 5 bases and J dropped 8 bases, with 12 bases sitting between them. The CDR3 is made up of 12 amino acids. In DNA form, the CDR3 reads TGTGCCACCAGCCATTCCGGGACAGAAGCTTTCTTT. Protein sequence: CATSHSGTEAFF. Full variable domain (outside the CDR3, taken from reference TRBV15 and TRBJ1-1): DAMVIQNPRYQVTQFGKPVTLSCSQTLNHNVMYWYQQKSSQAPKLLFHYYDKDFNNEADTPDNFQSRRPNTSFCFLDIRSPGLGDTAMYLCATSHSGTEAFFGQGTRLTVV.

This chain connects TRBV7-9 to TRBJ1-5, with D possibly matching TRBD1 (6 bases). Per germline, CDR1 SEHNR and CDR2 FQNEAQ (reference sequence). Trimming pared 1 base from V and 6 bases from J, leaving 13 bases between. The CDR3 loop spans 15 amino acids. The CDR3 loop reads CASSLGWTDGQPQHF. Here the CDR3 DNA reads TGTGCCAGCAGCTTAGGTTGGACAGACGGTCAGCCCCAGCATTTT. The variable domain in full, completed from reference TRBV7-9 and TRBJ1-5, reads DTGVSQNPRHKITKRGQNVTFRCDPISEHNRLYWYRQTLGQGPEFLTYFQNEAQLEKSRLLSDRFSAERPKGSFSTLEIQRTEQGDSAMYLCASSLGWTDGQPQHFGDGTRLSIL.

The V gene is TRBV29-1, the J gene TRBJ1-2; 8 bases are a match to TRBD1. CDR1 SQVTM and CDR2 ANQGSEA come from the germline V gene. The CDR3 covers 13 residues. The V segment lost 6 bases and the J segment 4 bases; nucleotides outside the gene matches: 7. For the CDR3, the DNA is TGCAGCGTACCGGGACAGGACACCTATGGCTACACCTTC. The encoded protein is CSVPGQDTYGYTF.

This chain uses TRBV29-1 with TRBJ2-3, with 9 bases matching TRBD2. The CDR3 is 14 amino acids. Unmatched junction bases numbered 6, after V lost 6 bases and J lost 2 bases. Germline assignment: CDR1 SQVTM and CDR2 ANQGSEA. The CDR3, as DNA: TGCAGCGTCGAAATAGCGGGAGCCACAGATACGCAGTATTTT. It is translated as CSVEIAGATDTQYF.

This sequence joins TRBV4-2 and TRBJ2-1; 7 bases are a match to TRBD2. With V trimmed by 0 bases and J by 4 bases, 3 bases remained unmatched. This CDR3 is 15 amino acids long. Germline CDR1 reads LGHNA; CDR2 reads YNFKEQ. CDR3 amino acids: CASSQEASGYNEQFF. DNA of the CDR3: TGTGCCAGCAGCCAAGAGGCTAGCGGTTACAATGAGCAGTTCTTC.

The V gene is TRBV5-1, the J gene TRBJ1-3; TRBD1 is a possible D gene (5 bases). CDR1 and CDR2 from the germline V gene are SGHRS and YFSETQ. Trimming pared 2 bases from V and 0 bases from J, leaving 18 bases between. This CDR3 is built from 18 residues. The CDR3 DNA reads as TGCGCCAGCAGCTTTTCGGATTCGGGGACTTACTCTGGAAACACCATATATTTT. Amino acid sequence: CASSFSDSGTYSGNTIYF.

The chain links TRBV9 to TRBJ2-3, with 10 bases matching TRBD1. The germline gives CDR1 SGDLS, CDR2 YYNGEE. This CDR3 has 15 amino acids. After removal of 3 bases from V and 6 bases from J, the junction contained 7 bases not matched to a gene. The CDR3 coding sequence is TGTGCCAGCAGCGCCAGACAGGGGGCACGTGATACGCAGTATTTT. Its translation is CASSARQGARDTQYF.